This T cell receptor beta chain originates from a study of cytomegalovirus exposure and HLA in healthy donors. General study results and limits: A later analysis found common viral pathogens apparently linked to several of the most significant clusters.

Points on this clone: The antigen is undetermined.

The PCR employed 60 Vbeta primers together with 13 Jbeta primers. Sequencing used immunoSEQ multiplex PCR; TCRdb keeps in-frame clones, though not all of them. This table lists about 160,000 clones. Trimming cost V 1 base and J 3 bases; bases outside gene matches: 3. CDR1 and CDR2 (germline): SGHNT, YENEEA. The CDR3 runs 14 residues. This chain joins TRBV11-3 and TRBJ2-7, with 7 bases that match TRBD1. The sample consisted of PBMCs. The TCR comes from an older woman in good health and CMV-seronegative. CDR3 sequence: CASSLAPGGYEQYF. CDR3 nucleotide sequence: TGTGCCAGCAGCTTAGCTCCAGGGGGCTACGAGCAGTACTTC.